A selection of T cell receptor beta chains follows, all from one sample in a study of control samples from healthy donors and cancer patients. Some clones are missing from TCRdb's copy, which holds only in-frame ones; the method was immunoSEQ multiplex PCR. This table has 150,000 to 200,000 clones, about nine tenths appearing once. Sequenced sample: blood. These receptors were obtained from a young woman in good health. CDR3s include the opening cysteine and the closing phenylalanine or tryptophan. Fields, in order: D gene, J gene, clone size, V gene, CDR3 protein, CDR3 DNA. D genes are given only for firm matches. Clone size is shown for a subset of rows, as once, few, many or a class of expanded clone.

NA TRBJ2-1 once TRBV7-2 CASSLGSGSYNEQFF TGTGCCAGCAGCTTAGGTAGCGGTTCCTACAATGAGCAGTTCTTC
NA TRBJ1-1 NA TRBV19 CASHNRNTEAFF TGTGCCAGTCACAACAGGAACACTGAAGCTTTCTTT
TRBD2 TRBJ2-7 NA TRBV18 CASSPRLAGVNEQYF TGTGCCAGCTCACCTAGACTAGCGGGAGTTAACGAGCAGTACTTC
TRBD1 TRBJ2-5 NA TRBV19 CASSGQGPETQYF TGTGCCAGTAGTGGACAGGGGCCGGAGACCCAGTACTTC
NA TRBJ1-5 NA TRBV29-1 CSVTVSNQPQHF TGCAGCGTGACGGTTAGCAATCAGCCCCAGCATTTT
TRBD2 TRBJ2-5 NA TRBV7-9 CASSLMTSGRKKTQYF TGTGCCAGCAGCTTAATGACTAGCGGGAGAAAGAAGACCCAGTACTTC
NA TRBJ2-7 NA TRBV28 CASSSGRRGRYEQYF TGTGCCAGCAGTTCGGGCAGGAGGGGTCGGTACGAGCAGTACTTC
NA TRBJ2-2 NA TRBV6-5 CASRTGTINTGELFF TGTGCCAGCAGAACCGGGACAATCAACACCGGGGAGCTGTTTTTT
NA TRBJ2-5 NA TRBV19 CASSTQGRETQYF TGTGCCAGTAGTACTCAGGGGAGGGAGACCCAGTACTTC
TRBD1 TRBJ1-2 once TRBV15 CATSRDRNTYGYTF TGTGCCACCAGCAGGGACAGGAATACCTATGGCTACACCTTC
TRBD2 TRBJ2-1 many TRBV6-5 CASSPRGRENEQFF TGTGCCAGCAGTCCGCGGGGGAGAGAGAATGAGCAGTTCTTC
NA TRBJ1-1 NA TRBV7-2 CASSLSMNTEAFF TGTGCCAGCAGCTTATCCATGAACACTGAAGCTTTCTTT
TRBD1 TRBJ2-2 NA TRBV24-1 CATSARGFTGELFF TGTGCCACCAGTGCCAGGGGGTTCACCGGGGAGCTGTTTTTT
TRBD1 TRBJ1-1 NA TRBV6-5 CASSWGQHTEAFF TGTGCCAGCAGTTGGGGACAGCACACTGAAGCTTTCTTT
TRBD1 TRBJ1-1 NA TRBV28 CASRGPQQGEDTEAFF TGTGCCAGCAGGGGGCCCCAACAGGGGGAAGACACTGAAGCTTTCTTT
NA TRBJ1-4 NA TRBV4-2 CASSNKGYEKLFF TGTGCCAGCAGCAACAAGGGGTATGAAAAACTGTTTTTT
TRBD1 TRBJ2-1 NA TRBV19 CASSMDRGLTGNEQFF TGTGCCAGTAGTATGGACAGGGGGCTAACGGGCAATGAGCAGTTCTTC
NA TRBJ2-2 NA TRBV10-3 CAISESDTGELFF TGTGCCATCAGTGAGTCTGATACCGGGGAGCTGTTTTTT
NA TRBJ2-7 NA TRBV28 CASSLLGYEQYF TGTGCCAGCAGTTTACTAGGGTACGAGCAGTACTTC
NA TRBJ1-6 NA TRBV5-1 CASKLTGSGISPLHF TGCGCCAGCAAACTTACAGGGTCGGGAATTTCACCCCTCCACTTT
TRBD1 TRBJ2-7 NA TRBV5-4 CASSSGTGAYEQYF TGTGCCAGCAGCTCCGGGACAGGGGCCTACGAGCAGTACTTC
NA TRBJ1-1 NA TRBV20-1 CSARGGTEAFF TGCAGTGCTAGGGGGGGCACTGAAGCTTTCTTT
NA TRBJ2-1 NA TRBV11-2 CASSLVGGLYNEQFF TGTGCCAGCAGCTTAGTGGGGGGGCTATACAATGAGCAGTTCTTC
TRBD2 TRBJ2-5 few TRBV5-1 CASSLRLAGGQETQYF TGCGCCAGCAGCTTGAGGCTAGCGGGGGGCCAAGAGACCCAGTACTTC
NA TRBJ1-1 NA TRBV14 CASSQEIRNTEAFF TGTGCCAGCAGCCAAGAGATCCGGAACACTGAAGCTTTCTTT
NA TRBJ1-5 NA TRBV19 CASSIVSGGDQPQHF TGTGCCAGTAGTATAGTGAGTGGGGGGGATCAGCCCCAGCATTTT
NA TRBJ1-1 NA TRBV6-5 CASSYGTAMNTEAFF TGTGCCAGCAGTTATGGGACTGCCATGAACACTGAAGCTTTCTTT
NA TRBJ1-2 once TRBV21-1 CASSKGANYGYTF TGTGCCAGCAGCAAGGGGGCTAACTATGGCTACACCTTC
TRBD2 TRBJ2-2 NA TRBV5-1 CASSLVDGGVNTGELFF TGCGCCAGCAGCTTGGTCGACGGGGGGGTCAACACCGGGGAGCTGTTTTTT
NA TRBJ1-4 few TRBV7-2 CASSLVADEKLFF TGTGCCAGCAGCTTAGTGGCAGATGAAAAACTGTTTTTT
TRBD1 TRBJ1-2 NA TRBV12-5 CASGPGQAYGYTF TGTGCTAGTGGTCCCGGACAGGCCTATGGCTACACCTTC
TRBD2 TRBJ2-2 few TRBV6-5 CASSRLAVSTGELFF TGTGCCAGCAGCCGACTAGCGGTCTCCACCGGGGAGCTGTTTTTT
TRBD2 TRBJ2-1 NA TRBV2 CASMSSGNYNEQFF TGTGCCAGCATGTCTAGCGGTAACTACAATGAGCAGTTCTTC
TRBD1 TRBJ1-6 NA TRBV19 CASGQGGNSPLHF TGTGCCAGTGGACAGGGGGGGAATTCACCCCTCCACTTT